Each of the 19 T cell receptor beta chains below was sequenced from the same sample in a study of cytomegalovirus exposure and HLA in healthy donors. PCR was performed using 60 Vbeta and 13 Jbeta primers. The table came from immunoSEQ multiplex PCR; TCRdb's copy has only in-frame clones and leaves some out. The table has roughly 150,000 clones, over 80% seen once. Sequenced input: PBMCs. These receptors were obtained from a young woman in good health and CMV-seronegative.

This clone was seen once. The junction and the germline gene differ at one end; a read error may be behind it. V usage is TRBV7-9 and J usage is TRBJ2-6; perhaps TRBD2 as D (6 bases). Germline V gives CDR1 SEHNR, CDR2 FQNEAQ (reference sequence). The CDR3 runs to 15 residues. CDR3 nucleotide sequence: TGTGCCAGCAGCTTTGGGGGGACTGGGGCCAACGGCCTGACTTTC. Its protein product is CASSFGGTGANGLTF. The complete variable domain, with remaining parts taken from reference TRBV7-9 and TRBJ2-6, reads DTGVSQNPRHKITKRGQNVTFRCDPISEHNRLYWYRQTLGQGPEFLTYFQNEAQLEKSRLLSDRFSAERPKGSFSTLEIQRTEQGDSAMYLCASSFGGTGANGLTFGAGSRLTVL.

J is TRBJ2-5 and V is TRBV6-1; TRBD2 matches 14 bases. Trimming at V came to 5 bases and at J to 7 bases, leaving 6 bases not matched to a gene. Germline values: CDR1 MNHNS, CDR2 SASEGT. The CDR3 has 15 amino acids. CDR3 amino acids: CASSRTSGGRGTQYF. In DNA form, the CDR3 reads TGTGCCAGCAGTCGGACTAGCGGGGGGAGGGGGACCCAGTACTTC.

The chain has TRBV9 and TRBJ1-2; a possible D gene is TRBD1 (5 bases). Trimming removed 2 bases at V and 0 bases at J, with 8 bases between. CDR3 length: 14 residues. The V gene's germline CDR1 is SGDLS and CDR2 YYNGEE. CDR3 nucleotide sequence: TGTGCCAGCAGCGTGGACACCACTAACTATGGCTACACCTTC. Its protein product is CASSVDTTNYGYTF.

The V gene is TRBV29-1, the J gene TRBJ1-1; D unclear. Trimming pared 6 bases from V and 1 base from J, leaving 18 bases between. This CDR3 has 15 residues. Per the germline V gene, CDR1 is SQVTM and CDR2 is ANQGSEA. The CDR3 loop is CSVSNVGVGNTEAFF. The CDR3 coding sequence is TGCAGCGTCTCAAACGTCGGGGTGGGGAACACTGAAGCTTTCTTT.

V and J are TRBV5-1 and TRBJ2-4, with 7 bases aligning to TRBD1. Per germline, CDR1 SGHRS and CDR2 YFSETQ. This CDR3 has 14 amino acids. The ends lost 4 bases at V and 12 bases at J; junction bases unmatched: 13. CDR3 sequence (DNA): TGCGCCAGCAGCCCCGGACAGGTTGGGGACAGTCAGTACTTC. Translated, it gives CASSPGQVGDSQYF. The variable domain in full, completed from reference TRBV5-1 and TRBJ2-4, reads KAGVTQTPRYLIKTRGQQVTLSCSPISGHRSVSWYQQTPGQGLQFLFEYFSETQRNKGNFPGRFSGRQFSNSRSEMNVSTLELGDSALYLCASSPGQVGDSQYFGAGTRLSVL.

The genes are TRBV5-1 and TRBJ2-3; 10 nucleotides match TRBD2. Looked up from germline, CDR1 is SGHRS and CDR2 is YFSETQ. This CDR3 region has 16 residues. Trimming cost V 4 bases and J 6 bases; bases outside gene matches: 11. This chain's CDR3 is CASSITSGAYLDTQYF. CDR3 nucleotides: TGCGCCAGCAGCATAACTAGCGGGGCGTATTTGGATACGCAGTATTTT.

This rearrangement joins TRBV18 to TRBJ1-2, with 7 bases fitting TRBD1. Germline values: CDR1 KGHSH, CDR2 LQKENI. The V gene end was trimmed by 4 bases and the J gene end by 4 bases; junction bases not matched to a gene: 6. The CDR3 length is 14 residues. In DNA, the CDR3 is TGTGCCAGCTCACTCACAGGGGATGCCTATGGCTACACCTTC. Amino acid sequence: CASSLTGDAYGYTF.

V and J are TRBV2 and TRBJ2-1; weak D call: TRBD2 (7 bases). Per germline, CDR1 SNHLY and CDR2 FYNNEI. V dropped 4 bases and J dropped 2 bases, with 15 bases sitting between them. CDR3 size: 16 residues. The CDR3 protein is CASSAWGGPTYNEQFF. The CDR3 DNA is TGTGCCAGCAGTGCCTGGGGGGGGCCAACCTACAATGAGCAGTTCTTC. Based on the CDR3 plus reference TRBV2 and TRBJ2-1, the full variable domain is EPEVTQTPSHQVTQMGQEVILRCVPISNHLYFYWYRQILGQKVEFLVSFYNNEISEKSEIFDDQFSVERPDGSNFTLKIRSTKLEDSAMYFCASSAWGGPTYNEQFFGPGTRLTVL.

This clone was detected once. The rearrangement joins TRBV5-1 to TRBJ1-1; D unclear. The CDR3 is made up of 14 amino acids. Germline V CDR1 and CDR2: SGHRS, YFSETQ. V was shortened by 5 bases and J by 1 base, with 12 bases between the two germline ends. CDR3 sequence reads: CASSSTHRNTEAFF. DNA for the CDR3: TGCGCCAGCAGTTCTACCCATCGGAACACTGAAGCTTTCTTT.

This clone was picked up a small number of times. CDR3 region: CASSLPRQVSYEQYF. CDR3 DNA: TGTGCCAGCAGCTTGCCGCGACAGGTCTCCTACGAGCAGTACTTC. This rearrangement joins TRBV5-6 to TRBJ2-7, with D perhaps matching TRBD1 (6 bases). The CDR3 is 15 residues long. Germline CDR1 and CDR2: SGHDT and YYEEEE. Trimming removed 1 base from V and 0 bases from J, with 11 bases in between.

The rearrangement uses TRBV19 and TRBJ2-1; 8 positions match TRBD2. The CDR3 is 17 amino acids. V lost 7 bases and J lost 0; bases outside the gene matches: 11. Germline loops: CDR1 LNHDA, CDR2 SQIVND (reference sequence). The CDR3 loop is CASTGGDYLSSYNEQFF. The CDR3 bases are TGTGCCAGTACCGGGGGGGACTATCTTAGCTCCTACAATGAGCAGTTCTTC. Complete variable domain (other parts from reference TRBV19 and TRBJ2-1): DGGITQSPKYLFRKEGQNVTLSCEQNLNHDAMYWYRQDPGQGLRLIYYSQIVNDFQKGDIAEGYSVSREKKESFPLTVTSAQKNPTAFYLCASTGGDYLSSYNEQFFGPGTRLTVL.

V usage is TRBV25-1 and J usage is TRBJ1-1; weak D call: TRBD1 (5 bases). CDR1 and CDR2 (germline): MGHDK, SYGVNS. The V and J ends lost 6 bases and 9 bases respectively, with 20 bases between them. The CDR3 has 14 residues. This CDR3 is CASSSIGGARKAFF. The CDR3 DNA reads TGTGCCAGCAGCAGCATAGGTGGGGCGCGAAAAGCTTTCTTT.

This clone was seen once. J is TRBJ2-6 and V is TRBV2; 9 bases are shared with TRBD1. CDR1 and CDR2 from the germline V gene are SNHLY and FYNNEI. This CDR3 region has 17 residues. The junction had 8 bases not matched to a gene; V was cut back by 6 bases and J by 2 bases. The CDR3 DNA sequence: TGTGCCAGCAGCGTGGGACAGGGAACTACTGGGGCCAACGTCCTGACTTTC. It specifies CASSVGQGTTGANVLTF.

This clone was seen a few times. The chain recombines TRBV18 with TRBJ2-1, with a possible D match to TRBD2 (7 bases). This CDR3 is built from 14 residues. V was pared by 6 bases and J by 3 bases, with 12 bases between. The germline gives CDR1 KGHSH, CDR2 LQKENI. The CDR3 DNA reads TGTGCCAGCTCTGGGGGGGCCCTCTACAATGAGCAGTTCTTC. It encodes CASSGGALYNEQFF.

The V call is TRBV19, the J call TRBJ1-2; D is unclear. This CDR3 spans 12 amino acids. Germline CDR1 and CDR2: LNHDA and SQIVND (reference sequence). Trimming stripped 7 bases from V and 7 bases from J, with 13 bases between. As DNA, the CDR3 is TGTGCCAGTACCCCCCCCATCGGTGGCTACACCTTC. Amino acids: CASTPPIGGYTF. Filled out from reference TRBV19 and TRBJ1-2, the complete variable domain reads DGGITQSPKYLFRKEGQNVTLSCEQNLNHDAMYWYRQDPGQGLRLIYYSQIVNDFQKGDIAEGYSVSREKKESFPLTVTSAQKNPTAFYLCASTPPIGGYTFGSGTRLTVV.

V and J are TRBV5-8 and TRBJ1-1; unclear D gene. The V gene lost 0 bases and the J gene lost 0 bases, with 9 bases spanning the gap. CDR3 length equals 15 residues. Germline lookup yields CDR1 SGHTS and CDR2 YDEGEE. The CDR3 loop is CASSLGPLMNTEAFF. The CDR3 DNA is TGTGCCAGCAGCTTGGGTCCCCTTATGAACACTGAAGCTTTCTTT.

The chain combines TRBV4-1 with TRBJ1-2, with D perhaps TRBD1 (6 bases). Deletions cut 0 bases from V and 5 bases from J, with 13 bases between. The CDR3 runs to 15 residues. Germline V gene lookup returns CDR1 MGHRA and CDR2 YSYEKL. CDR3 in DNA: TGCGCCAGCAGCCAAGACTCGGGGGGCAAGTATGGCTACACCTTC. Residues: CASSQDSGGKYGYTF.

V gene TRBV5-6 combines with J gene TRBJ2-5; D is perhaps TRBD1 (5 bases). The germline V and J ends were trimmed by 4 bases and 3 bases, with 13 bases remaining between them. Germline loops: CDR1 SGHDT, CDR2 YYEEEE. The CDR3 sequence is 14 residues long. CDR3 sequence (DNA): TGTGCCAGCAGCACCAGGGTGGCGAAAGAGACCCAGTACTTC. Translated, it gives CASSTRVAKETQYF.

The chain has TRBV27 and TRBJ1-2, with 12 nucleotides matching TRBD1. In germline, CDR1 is MNHEY, CDR2 SMNVEV (reference sequence). V was clipped by 4 bases and J by 8 bases; unmatched bases: 11. CDR3 length equals 16 residues. CDR3 nucleotides: TGTGCCAGCAGTTCTATGGTCGGGACAGGGGGCGCCGGCTACACCTTC. This sequence encodes CASSSMVGTGGAGYTF.